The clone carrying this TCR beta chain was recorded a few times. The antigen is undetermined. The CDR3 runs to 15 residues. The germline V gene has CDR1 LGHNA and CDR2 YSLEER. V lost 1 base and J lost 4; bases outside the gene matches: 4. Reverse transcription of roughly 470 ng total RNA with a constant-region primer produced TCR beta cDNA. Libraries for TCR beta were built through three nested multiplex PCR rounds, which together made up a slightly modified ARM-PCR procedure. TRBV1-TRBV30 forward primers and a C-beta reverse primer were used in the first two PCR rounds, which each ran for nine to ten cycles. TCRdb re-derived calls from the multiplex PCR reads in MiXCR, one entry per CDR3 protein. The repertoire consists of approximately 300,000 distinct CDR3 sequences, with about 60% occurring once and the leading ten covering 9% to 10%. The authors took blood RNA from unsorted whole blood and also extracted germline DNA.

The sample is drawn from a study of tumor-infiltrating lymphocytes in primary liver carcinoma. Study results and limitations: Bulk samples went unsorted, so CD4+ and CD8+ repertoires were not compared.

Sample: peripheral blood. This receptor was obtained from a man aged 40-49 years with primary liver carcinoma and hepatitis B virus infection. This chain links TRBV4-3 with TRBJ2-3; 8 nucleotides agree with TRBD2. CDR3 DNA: TGCGCCAGCAGCCAAGTGGCGGGGGGTTCAGATACGCAGTATTTT. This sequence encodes CASSQVAGGSDTQYF.